The 27 T cell receptor beta chains given below trace back to one sample, sequenced in a study of T cell responses to AZD1222 COVID-19 vaccine. TCRdb keeps only in-frame clones here, not all; method: immunoSEQ multiplex PCR. The data contain about 170,000 clones, roughly nine tenths of them singletons. The sample here was peripheral blood, taken on day 0 of AZD1222 vaccination. The receptors stem from an adult in good health.

The chain is built from TRBV6-1 and TRBJ2-5; tentatively, D is TRBD1 (6 bases). V lost 2 bases, J lost 2 bases, and 9 bases lay in between. The germline CDR1 and CDR2 sequences are MNHNS and SASEGT. CDR3 length: 14 amino acids. CDR3 sequence: CASSERGQQETQYF. CDR3 in DNA: TGTGCCAGCAGTGAACGTGGACAGCAAGAGACCCAGTACTTC.

This chain links TRBV4-3 with TRBJ1-2, with 12 bases that match TRBD1. The CDR3 length is 15 residues. Germline assignment: CDR1 LGHNA and CDR2 YSLEER. V trimming: 5 bases; J trimming: 4 bases; junction bases outside the gene matches: 5. Here the CDR3 DNA reads TGCGCCAGCAGCTGGGGGACAGGGGGCGGCTATGGCTACACCTTC. Translated: CASSWGTGGGYGYTF.

Comments on this clone: The junction differs from germline at one of its ends, possibly a read error. The chain joins TRBV7-3 to TRBJ2-3, with D tentatively TRBD1 or TRBD2 (5 bases each). The V gene's germline CDR1 is SGHTA and CDR2 FQGTGA. This CDR3 spans 12 amino acids. The CDR3 DNA is TGTGCCAGCAGCTCCGAACCGGGACCACAAGTTTTT. It translates to CASSSEPGPQVF.

The chain combines TRBV6-5 with TRBJ2-5, with 7 bases aligning to TRBD2. Germline V gene lookup returns CDR1 MNHEY and CDR2 SVGAGI. Losses at the gene ends were 10 bases for V and 5 bases for J; bases not matched to a gene: 10. This CDR3 is 13 amino acids long. The CDR3 here is CATDEAGTETQYF. The CDR3 region has the DNA TGTGCCACCGACGAAGCGGGGACGGAGACCCAGTACTTC.

In this sample, this clone turned up a few times. J is TRBJ2-2 and V is TRBV5-1, with a possible D match to TRBD2 (7 bases). Trimming cost V 0 bases and J 4 bases, with 16 bases left between them. Per germline, CDR1 SGHRS and CDR2 YFSETQ. The CDR3 is 17 amino acids. The DNA of the CDR3 is TGCGCCAGCAGCTTGGTCGGGGGGCGCCGGGGCACCGGGGAGCTGTTTTTT. Translation gives CASSLVGGRRGTGELFF.

This chain joins TRBV19 and TRBJ2-5; possible D gene TRBD2, 5 bases. From germline, CDR1 is LNHDA and CDR2 SQIVND (reference sequence). V was cut by 4 bases and J by 5 bases, with 17 bases left in between. This CDR3 is built from 15 residues. Here the CDR3 DNA reads TGTGCCAGTAGTAACCAGGAGAGGGTCGGGGAGACCCAGTACTTC. As protein: CASSNQERVGETQYF.

This clone was seen only once. The chain is built from TRBV10-3 and TRBJ2-1; tentative D call: TRBD2 (6 bases). Germline V CDR1 and CDR2: ENHRY, SYGVKD. V lost 5 bases, J lost 6 bases, and 17 bases lay in between. The CDR3 is 15 amino acids. The DNA for the CDR3 is TGTGCCATCAGTTTAGCGGCGACTCTGGGCAATGAGCAGTTCTTC. This sequence encodes CAISLAATLGNEQFF.

This clone was detected only a few times. The chain is built from TRBV30 and TRBJ2-7; D not resolved. Germline loops: CDR1 GTSNPN, CDR2 SVGIG (reference sequence). Trimming left V 0 bases short and J 6 bases short, with 6 bases between. The CDR3 runs to 11 residues. DNA for the CDR3: TGTGCCTGGAGTGTTCTCGGCGAGCAGTACTTC. Amino acids: CAWSVLGEQYF.

This chain links TRBV10-3 with TRBJ1-3; D is perhaps TRBD1 (6 bases). V shed 7 bases and J shed 1 base, with 11 bases lying between them. CDR1 is ENHRY, CDR2 SYGVKD, per germline. The CDR3 covers 14 residues. This chain's CDR3 is CAITMDRSGNTIYF. CDR3 DNA: TGTGCCATCACCATGGACAGATCTGGAAACACCATATATTTT.

The genes are TRBV28 and TRBJ2-1; the match to TRBD2 covers 15 bases. V shed 2 bases, J shed 0 bases, and the junction held 11 bases outside the gene matches. Per the germline V gene, CDR1 is MDHEN and CDR2 is SYDVKM. The CDR3 has 21 residues. DNA of the CDR3: TGTGCCAGCAGTTTAAGAAAGGGACTAGCGGGGGGCCCTAGCTCCTACAATGAGCAGTTCTTC. Its protein product is CASSLRKGLAGGPSSYNEQFF.

In regard to this clone: At one end, the junction sequence differs from germline, possibly due to a read error. The chain combines TRBV4-3 with TRBJ2-1, with TRBD2 matching over 9 bases. The CDR3 runs 15 residues. In germline, CDR1 is LGHNA, CDR2 YSLEER. The CDR3 nucleotides are TGCGCCCGCAGCCTAGCTCGCGGGGCGGGGGGGGAGCAGTTCTTC. It codes for CARSLARGAGGEQFF.

The rearrangement joins TRBV6-2 or TRBV6-3 to TRBJ1-5; D may be TRBD1 (5 bases). Per germline, CDR1 MNHEY and CDR2 SVGEGT. This CDR3 contains 15 residues. Trimming took off 5 bases at V and 4 bases at J, with 15 bases between the two ends. The CDR3 DNA is TGTGCCAGCAGTCAGCCAGGGCAGGCGAATCAGCCCCAGCATTTT. Translated, it gives CASSQPGQANQPQHF.

V is TRBV23-1 and J is TRBJ1-1, with D perhaps matching TRBD1 (6 bases). TRBV23-1 counts as an open reading frame of uncertain function. The CDR3 is made up of 13 amino acids. Trimming removed 6 bases at V and 1 base at J, with 9 bases between. For the CDR3, the DNA is TGCGCCAGCAGCCTGACAGGGAACACTGAAGCTTTCTTT. Translation: CASSLTGNTEAFF.

Comment on this clone: An end of the junction does not agree with germline; a read error may underlie this. The chain has TRBV3-1 (or the pseudogene TRBV3-2) and TRBJ1-1; unclear D gene. Germline lookup yields CDR1 LGHDT and CDR2 YNNKEL (reference sequence). The CDR3 spans 12 residues. In DNA, the CDR3 is TGTGCCAGCAGCCAAGCCAGAGTCTATTTTCTCTTT. Residues: CASSQARVYFLF.

V is TRBV24-1 and J is TRBJ2-1; D possibly corresponds to TRBD2 (6 bases). This CDR3 is 14 amino acids long. The ends were cut back, 4 bases at V and 8 bases at J, with 14 bases in the middle. Germline lookup yields CDR1 KGHDR and CDR2 SFDVKD. CDR3 DNA sequence: TGTGCCACCAGTGACCCAACAGGCGGGGATGAGCAGTTCTTC. Translation gives CATSDPTGGDEQFF.

Concerning this clone: The same CDR3 arises from other DNA sequences in this sample as well. The chain links TRBV7-2 to TRBJ1-4, with 8 bases identical to TRBD1. The CDR3 runs to 15 residues. Trimming removed 2 bases from V and 8 bases from J; junction bases left unmatched: 7. Per the germline V gene, CDR1 is SGHTA and CDR2 is FQGNSA. This CDR3 is CASSLSGTGGEKLFF. CDR3 nucleotides: TGTGCCAGCAGCTTATCCGGGACAGGAGGGGAAAAACTGTTTTTT.

The chain couples TRBV30 to TRBJ1-6; D might be TRBD1 (5 bases). Germline V gene lookup returns CDR1 GTSNPN and CDR2 SVGIG (reference sequence). This CDR3 region has 16 residues. V was shortened by 0 bases and J by 6 bases, with 15 bases between the two germline ends. In nucleotides, the CDR3 is TGTGCCTGGAGTGTATTGTGGAATAGGGGTAATTCACCCCTCCACTTT. It specifies CAWSVLWNRGNSPLHF.

This rearrangement joins TRBV28 to TRBJ1-1; D unclear. In germline, CDR1 is MDHEN, CDR2 SYDVKM. With 7 bases removed from V and 1 base from J, the gap between germline ends came to 16 bases. This CDR3 has 15 amino acids. CDR3 protein: CASNLGSLGNTEAFF. The CDR3 DNA sequence: TGTGCCAGCAACTTAGGGAGTTTGGGGAACACTGAAGCTTTCTTT.

The chain carries TRBV5-4 and TRBJ1-1; 9 positions match TRBD1. Trimming at V came to 0 bases and at J to 2 bases, leaving 2 bases not matched to a gene. The CDR3 sequence is 15 residues long. Germline V gene data show CDR1 as SGHNT and CDR2 as YYREEE (reference sequence). CDR3 sequence: CASSLVGQGNTEAFF. In nucleotides, the CDR3 is TGTGCCAGCAGCTTGGTGGGACAGGGAAACACTGAAGCTTTCTTT.

The chain joins TRBV20-1 to TRBJ1-2, with D tentatively TRBD1 (6 bases). This CDR3 is 15 amino acids long. V was pared by 3 bases and J by 4 bases, with 18 bases between. Germline CDR1 DFQATT, CDR2 SNEGSKA (reference sequence). The CDR3 is CSASTGLNEGYGYTF. The CDR3 bases are TGCAGTGCTAGTACAGGGCTCAATGAGGGCTATGGCTACACCTTC.

J is TRBJ1-2 and V is TRBV28, with a tentative D call TRBD1 (5 bases). This CDR3 contains 12 residues. V lost 3 bases and J 7 bases, leaving 9 bases between the germline ends. The germline V gene has CDR1 MDHEN and CDR2 SYDVKM. As DNA, the CDR3 is TGTGCCAGCAGTTTGGCGCAGGGTGGCTACACCTTC. This gives the protein CASSLAQGGYTF.

The CDR3 DNA is TGTGCCAGCACCCCCCAGGGAAATGCAGCAAACAATGAGCAGTTCTTC. It codes for CASTPQGNAANNEQFF. V gene TRBV2 combines with J gene TRBJ2-1; D perhaps matches TRBD1 (5 bases). CDR3 size: 16 residues. The V end lost 7 bases, the J end lost 5 bases, and 21 bases lay between the germline ends. Germline lookup yields CDR1 SNHLY and CDR2 FYNNEI.

V and J are TRBV29-1 and TRBJ1-5; D is perhaps TRBD1 (6 bases). Germline V gene data show CDR1 as SQVTM and CDR2 as ANQGSEA. This CDR3 spans 13 amino acids. V dropped 5 bases and J dropped 3 bases, with 11 bases sitting between them. DNA of the CDR3: TGCAGCGTTAAAGGGGGACCCAATCAGCCCCAGCATTTT. Encoded protein: CSVKGGPNQPQHF.

The chain carries TRBV5-4 and TRBJ2-6; the match to TRBD2 covers 7 bases. This CDR3 contains 16 residues. Germline CDR1 is SGHNT and CDR2 is YYREEE (reference sequence). V was pared by 0 bases and J by 2 bases, with 2 bases of the junction left unmatched. Here the CDR3 DNA reads TGTGCCAGCAGCTTGGCGGGGGGAACTGGGGCCAACGTCCTGACTTTC. This codes for CASSLAGGTGANVLTF.

The chain couples TRBV30 to TRBJ1-2; possible D gene TRBD1, 6 bases. The CDR3 is made up of 13 amino acids. The ends were cut back, 1 base at V and 7 bases at J, with 13 bases in the middle. Germline V gives CDR1 GTSNPN, CDR2 SVGIG (reference sequence). DNA for the CDR3: TGTGCCTGGAGTGAAACAGGGCGGGGTGGCTACACCTTC. This gives the protein CAWSETGRGGYTF.

The rearrangement joins TRBV13 to TRBJ2-1; D perhaps matches TRBD2 (5 bases). There are 15 residues in the CDR3. The germline V gene encodes CDR1 PRHDT and CDR2 FYEKMQ (reference sequence). Trimming shortened V by 2 bases and J by 5 bases, and 13 bases separated the two germline ends. The CDR3 spells CASSLPEGPNNEQFF. The CDR3 region has the DNA TGTGCCAGCAGCTTACCCGAGGGTCCTAACAATGAGCAGTTCTTC. The variable domain in full, completed from reference TRBV13 and TRBJ2-1, reads AAGVIQSPRHLIKEKRETATLKCYPIPRHDTVYWYQQGPGQDPQFLISFYEKMQSDKGSIPDRFSAQQFSDYHSELNMSSLELGDSALYFCASSLPEGPNNEQFFGPGTRLTVL.

This sequence joins TRBV7-2 and TRBJ2-7; 7 positions match TRBD1. The germline V gene has CDR1 SGHTA and CDR2 FQGNSA. The ends lost 5 bases at V and 2 bases at J; junction bases unmatched: 6. This CDR3 has 14 amino acids. In DNA, the CDR3 is TGTGCCAGCAGCCCGGCAGGGGGTCCCTACGAGCAGTACTTC. This translates into CASSPAGGPYEQYF.